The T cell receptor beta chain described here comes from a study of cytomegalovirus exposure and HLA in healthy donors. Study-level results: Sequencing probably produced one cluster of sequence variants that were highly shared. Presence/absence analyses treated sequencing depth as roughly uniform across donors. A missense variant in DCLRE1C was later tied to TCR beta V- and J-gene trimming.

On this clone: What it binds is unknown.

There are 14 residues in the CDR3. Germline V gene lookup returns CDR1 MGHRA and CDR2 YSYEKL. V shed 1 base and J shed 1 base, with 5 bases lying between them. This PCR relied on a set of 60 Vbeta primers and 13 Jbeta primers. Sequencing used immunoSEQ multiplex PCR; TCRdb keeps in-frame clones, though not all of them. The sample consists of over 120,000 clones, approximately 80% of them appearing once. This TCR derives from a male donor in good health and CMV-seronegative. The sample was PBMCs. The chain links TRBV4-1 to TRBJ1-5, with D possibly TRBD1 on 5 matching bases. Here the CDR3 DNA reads TGCGCCAGCAGCCAAGGACAGAGCAATCAGCCCCAGCATTTT. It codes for CASSQGQSNQPQHF.